This passage covers 20 T cell receptor beta chains from one sample sequenced in a study of T cell repertoires in cytomegalovirus infection. Antigen specificity for these receptors is unknown. TCRdb reanalysed the reads using MiXCR and keeps one entry per CDR3 protein. The table records approximately 89,000 distinct CDR3 sequences, over 25% of them present only once. Sequenced material: CD8+ T cells from cultured PBMCs, taken from culture after CMV antigen stimulation. These receptors all come from a human donor in good health (CMV status not recorded). Some clones in this sample may be carry-over from other donors' samples.

The J gene is TRBJ1-2, the V gene TRBV6-1; the match to TRBD1 covers 8 bases. The CDR3 runs 16 residues. Germline trimming cut 6 bases from V and 0 bases from J; bases unmatched to any gene: 9. Germline V gene sequence: CDR1 MNHNS, CDR2 SASEGT. CDR3 residues: CASRAFDRGANYGYTF. The CDR3 DNA is TGTGCCAGCAGAGCATTCGACAGGGGAGCTAACTATGGCTACACCTTC.

This clonotype showed up just a few times. The chain couples TRBV7-2 to TRBJ1-6; D might be TRBD1 (5 bases). CDR1 and CDR2 (germline): SGHTA, FQGNSA. Between the trimmed V and J ends, which lost 3 bases and 8 bases, there was a span of 11 bases. The CDR3 has 14 residues. The CDR3 protein is CASSLAGRDSPLHF. The CDR3 DNA follows: TGTGCCAGCAGCTTGGCAGGGAGGGATTCACCCCTCCACTTT.

The chain carries TRBV27 and TRBJ2-3; D is perhaps TRBD2 (7 bases). CDR3 length: 15 residues. V lost 3 bases, J lost 4 bases, and 14 bases lay in between. Germline V CDR1 and CDR2: MNHEY, SMNVEV (reference sequence). DNA of the CDR3: TGTGCCAGCAGTTTGACCCGGGGGGCTGCAGATACGCAGTATTTT. Translation: CASSLTRGAADTQYF.

The chain employs TRBV5-4 and TRBJ2-1; 9 bases line up with TRBD1. This CDR3 region has 14 residues. J lost 9 bases, V lost 2 bases, and 6 bases had no gene match. Germline CDR1 reads SGHNT; CDR2 reads YYREEE (reference sequence). CDR3 nucleotide sequence: TGTGCCAGCAGCTTCTCGACAGGGGGAGTTGAGCAGTTCTTC. This sequence encodes CASSFSTGGVEQFF. The whole variable domain, remainder taken from reference TRBV5-4 and TRBJ2-1, is ETGVTQSPTHLIKTRGQQVTLRCSSQSGHNTVSWYQQALGQGPQFIFQYYREEENGRGNFPPRFSGLQFPNYSSELNVNALELDDSALYLCASSFSTGGVEQFFGPGTRLTVL.

This clonotype was observed a handful of times. The chain couples TRBV7-2 to TRBJ2-3, with 9 bases aligning to TRBD2. CDR1 is SGHTA and CDR2 is FQGNSA in the germline V gene. V was clipped by 6 bases and J by 6 bases; unmatched bases: 13. The CDR3 length is 16 residues. The CDR3 sequence: CASRGGRGGLLDTQYF. For the CDR3, the DNA is TGTGCCAGCAGGGGGGGGCGGGGGGGCCTATTGGATACGCAGTATTTT.

This sequence joins TRBV7-6 and TRBJ2-1; D possibly uses TRBD1 or TRBD2 (5 bases each). V lost 3 bases and J 6 bases, leaving 6 bases between the germline ends. The CDR3 totals 12 residues. Germline loops: CDR1 SGHVS, CDR2 FNYEAQ. The CDR3 protein is CASSFGTNEQFF. In DNA, the CDR3 is TGTGCCAGCAGCTTCGGGACCAATGAGCAGTTCTTC.

CDR3 DNA: TGTGCCAGCAGCTACGACAGCCGGAACACTGAAGCTTTCTTT. Amino acids: CASSYDSRNTEAFF. The chain carries TRBV27 and TRBJ1-1; maybe TRBD1 (5 bases). CDR1 and CDR2 from the germline V gene are MNHEY and SMNVEV (reference sequence). V shed 6 bases and J shed 1 base, with 12 bases lying between them. This CDR3 contains 14 residues.

This clonotype has at least ten counts. This sequence joins TRBV7-8 and TRBJ2-7, with TRBD1 matching 11 bases. The V gene's germline CDR1 is SGHVS and CDR2 FQNEAQ. Trimming cost V 5 bases and J 0 bases; bases outside gene matches: 3. The CDR3 totals 15 residues. In DNA form, the CDR3 reads TGTGCCAGCAGCCTTGGGACAGGGGGCTCCTACGAGCAGTACTTC. Residues: CASSLGTGGSYEQYF.

V gene TRBV28 combines with J gene TRBJ1-4; 8 bases fit TRBD1. The V gene's germline CDR1 is MDHEN and CDR2 SYDVKM. With 8 bases clipped from V and 5 bases from J, the junction kept 10 bases outside the gene matches. This CDR3 is 15 amino acids long. The DNA for the CDR3 is TGTGCCAGCGGAAGCCCGGGACAGGCGAATGAAAAACTGTTTTTT. The encoded protein is CASGSPGQANEKLFF.

DNA for the CDR3: TGTGCTAGTGGTTTGACATCAACTAATGAAAAACTGTTTTTT. Its translation: CASGLTSTNEKLFF. The V gene is TRBV12-5, the J gene TRBJ1-4; D is ambiguous. This CDR3 contains 14 residues. V was pared by 2 bases and J by 0 bases, with 4 bases between. Germline-derived CDR1 and CDR2 are LGHNT and FRNRAP.

This clonotype was recorded a few times. The chain employs TRBV19 and TRBJ2-1; the D gene could be TRBD1 or TRBD2 (6 bases each). Trimming pared 5 bases from V and 6 bases from J, leaving 17 bases between. Germline CDR1 LNHDA, CDR2 SQIVND (reference sequence). The CDR3 length is 15 residues. Written as DNA, the CDR3 is TGTGCCAGTAGTTTGGAGGGACATTCCGGCAATGAGCAGTTCTTC. Protein: CASSLEGHSGNEQFF.

V usage is TRBV7-2 and J usage is TRBJ1-1; no definite D call. This CDR3 has 12 residues. Germline V CDR1 and CDR2: SGHTA, FQGNSA. The V gene lost 4 bases and the J gene lost 2 bases, with 5 bases spanning the gap. The CDR3 reads CASSWANTEAFF. The CDR3 DNA reads as TGTGCCAGCAGCTGGGCAAACACTGAAGCTTTCTTT.

This clonotype was observed at least ten times. This chain connects TRBV12-3 or TRBV12-4 to TRBJ2-7; a possible D gene is TRBD1 (6 bases). The ends were cut back, 4 bases at V and 0 bases at J, with 10 bases in the middle. The CDR3 extends over 14 amino acids. CDR3 protein: CASSYGQTSYEQYF. The CDR3 DNA reads TGTGCCAGCAGTTACGGACAGACCTCCTACGAGCAGTACTTC.

This clonotype was seen only once. This rearrangement joins TRBV6-4 to TRBJ2-1; weak D call: TRBD2 (6 bases). In germline, CDR1 is MRHNA, CDR2 SNTAGT. The CDR3 extends over 14 amino acids. Trimming took 10 bases from V and 7 from J, leaving 20 bases between them. CDR3 nucleotide sequence: TGTGCCACGGCCATTAGCGGATCGGGGAATGAGCAGTTCTTC. Translating gives CATAISGSGNEQFF.

The chain has TRBV6-5 and TRBJ2-7; the match to TRBD2 covers 7 bases. The CDR3 has 16 amino acids. V was pared by 6 bases and J by 0 bases, with 11 bases of the junction left unmatched. Per germline, CDR1 MNHEY and CDR2 SVGAGI. DNA of the CDR3: TGTGCCAGCAGCCACGGGGAGGGCCGAGGCTCCTACGAGCAGTACTTC. Its translation: CASSHGEGRGSYEQYF.

The chain has TRBV12-3 or TRBV12-4 and TRBJ1-2; D not resolved. The CDR3 covers 11 residues. V dropped 5 bases and J dropped 8 bases, with 9 bases sitting between them. The CDR3 sequence is CASSALGGYTF. The CDR3 DNA reads as TGTGCCAGCAGTGCATTGGGGGGCTACACCTTC.

The table lists this clonotype with many counts. The chain uses TRBV7-2 and TRBJ2-1; 10 bases align to TRBD2. Germline V gene sequence: CDR1 SGHTA, CDR2 FQGNSA. This CDR3 is 19 amino acids long. The V segment lost 4 bases and the J segment 6 bases; nucleotides outside the gene matches: 18. The CDR3 coding sequence is TGTGCCAGCAGCTCCGCGGGGACAGCGGGACTAGCGTGGGCCAATGAGCAGTTCTTC. Its translation: CASSSAGTAGLAWANEQFF.

The table lists this clonotype with many counts. The rearrangement joins TRBV7-8 to TRBJ1-5, with D perhaps TRBD1 (6 bases). The germline V gene encodes CDR1 SGHVS and CDR2 FQNEAQ. This CDR3 is built from 16 residues. V was shortened by 3 bases and J by 6 bases, with 18 bases between the two germline ends. This chain's CDR3 is CASSLGVGGQSQPQHF. The CDR3, as DNA: TGTGCCAGCAGCTTGGGTGTAGGGGGTCAGAGTCAGCCCCAGCATTTT.

This CDR3 reads CSARDGGLLYNEQFF. The CDR3 nucleotides read TGCAGTGCTAGAGATGGGGGATTACTCTACAATGAGCAGTTCTTC. The chain recombines TRBV20-1 with TRBJ2-1; TRBD1 or TRBD2 may be the D gene (5 bases each). This CDR3 is built from 15 residues. Trimming pared 0 bases from V and 3 bases from J, leaving 12 bases between. Germline assignment: CDR1 DFQATT and CDR2 SNEGSKA (reference sequence).

This clonotype was found many times. The chain employs TRBV27 and TRBJ2-7, with 11 bases matching TRBD1. With V trimmed by 6 bases and J by 4 bases, 5 bases remained unmatched. The CDR3 is 14 amino acids. Germline CDR1 is MNHEY and CDR2 is SMNVEV (reference sequence). The DNA for the CDR3 is TGTGCCAGCAGCTCCGGGACAGGGGGTTACGAGCAGTACTTC. Its protein product is CASSSGTGGYEQYF.